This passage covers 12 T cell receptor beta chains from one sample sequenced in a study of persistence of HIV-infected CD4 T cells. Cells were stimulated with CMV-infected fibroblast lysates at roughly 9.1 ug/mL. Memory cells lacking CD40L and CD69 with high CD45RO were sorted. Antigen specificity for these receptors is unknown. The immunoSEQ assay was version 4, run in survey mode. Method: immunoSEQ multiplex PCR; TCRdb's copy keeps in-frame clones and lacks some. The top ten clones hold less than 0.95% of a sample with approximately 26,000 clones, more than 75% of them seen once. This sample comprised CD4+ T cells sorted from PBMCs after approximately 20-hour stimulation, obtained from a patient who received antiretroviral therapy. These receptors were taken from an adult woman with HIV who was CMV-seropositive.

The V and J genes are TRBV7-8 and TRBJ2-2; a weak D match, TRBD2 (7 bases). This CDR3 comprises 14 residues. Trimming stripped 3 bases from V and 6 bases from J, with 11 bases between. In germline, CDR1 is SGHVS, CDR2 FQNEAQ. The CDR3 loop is CASSLGGAAGELFF. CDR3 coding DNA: TGTGCCAGCAGCTTGGGGGGGGCTGCCGGGGAGCTGTTTTTT.

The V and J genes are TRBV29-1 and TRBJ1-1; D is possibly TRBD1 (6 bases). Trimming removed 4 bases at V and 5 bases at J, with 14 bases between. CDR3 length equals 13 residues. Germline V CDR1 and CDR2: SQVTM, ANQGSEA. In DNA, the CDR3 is TGCAGCGTTGTTGTCAGGGGAGGTACTGAAGCTTTCTTT. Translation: CSVVVRGGTEAFF.

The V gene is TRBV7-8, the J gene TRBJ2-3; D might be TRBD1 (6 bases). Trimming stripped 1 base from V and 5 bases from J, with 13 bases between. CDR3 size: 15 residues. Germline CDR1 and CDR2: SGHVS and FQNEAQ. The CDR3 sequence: CASSLESGAVDTQYF. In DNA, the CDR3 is TGTGCCAGCAGCTTAGAGTCAGGGGCTGTAGATACGCAGTATTTT. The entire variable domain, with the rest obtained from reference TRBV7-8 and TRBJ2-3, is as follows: GAGVSQSPRYKVAKRGQDVALRCDPISGHVSLFWYQQALGQGPEFLTYFQNEAQLDKSGLPSDRFFAERPEGSVSTLKIQRTQQEDSAVYLCASSLESGAVDTQYFGPGTRLTVL.

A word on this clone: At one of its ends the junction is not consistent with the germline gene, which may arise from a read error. CDR3 sequence (DNA): TGTGCCCGGAGCGCTACAGATACGCAGTATTTT. Translated: CARSATDTQYF. The chain recombines TRBV30 with TRBJ2-3, with D uncertain. The CDR3 runs 11 residues. CDR1 GTSNPN and CDR2 SVGIG come from the germline V gene (reference sequence).

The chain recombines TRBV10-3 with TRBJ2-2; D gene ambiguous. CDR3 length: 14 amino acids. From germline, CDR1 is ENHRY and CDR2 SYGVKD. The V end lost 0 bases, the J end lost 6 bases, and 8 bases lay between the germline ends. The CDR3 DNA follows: TGTGCCATCAGTGAGTCGAGAGGTTCCGGGGAGCTGTTTTTT. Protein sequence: CAISESRGSGELFF.

CDR3 coding DNA: TGTGCCAGTAGTATTCGCCACAGTTCCTACGAGCAGTACTTC. Protein sequence: CASSIRHSSYEQYF. V gene TRBV19 combines with J gene TRBJ2-7; the D is unclear. Per germline, CDR1 LNHDA and CDR2 SQIVND (reference sequence). Trimming took off 3 bases at V and 1 base at J, with 10 bases between the two ends. This CDR3 is built from 14 residues.

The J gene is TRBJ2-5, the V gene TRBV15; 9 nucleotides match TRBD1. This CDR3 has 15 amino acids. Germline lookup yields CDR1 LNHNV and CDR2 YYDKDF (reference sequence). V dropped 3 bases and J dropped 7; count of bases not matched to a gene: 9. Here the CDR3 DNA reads TGTGCCACCAGCAGTGGGACAGGGAGGGAAGGGACCCAGTACTTC. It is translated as CATSSGTGREGTQYF.

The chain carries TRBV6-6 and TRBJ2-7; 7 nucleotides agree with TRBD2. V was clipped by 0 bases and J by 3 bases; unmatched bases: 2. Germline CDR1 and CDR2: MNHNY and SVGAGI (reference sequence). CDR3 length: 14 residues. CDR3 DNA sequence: TGTGCCAGCAGTTACTCGGGGGGGGACTACGAGCAGTACTTC. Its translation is CASSYSGGDYEQYF.

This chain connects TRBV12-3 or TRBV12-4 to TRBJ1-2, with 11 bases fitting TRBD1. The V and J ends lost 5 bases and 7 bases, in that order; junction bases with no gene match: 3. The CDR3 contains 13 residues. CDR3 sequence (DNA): TGTGCCAGCAGTCCCGGGACAGGGGGTGGCTACACCTTC. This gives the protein CASSPGTGGGYTF.

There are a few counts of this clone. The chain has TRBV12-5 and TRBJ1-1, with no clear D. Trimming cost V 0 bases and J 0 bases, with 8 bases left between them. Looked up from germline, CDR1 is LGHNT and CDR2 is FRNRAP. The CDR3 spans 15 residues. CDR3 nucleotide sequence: TGTGCTAGTGGTTTGGTAAAACCTATGAACACTGAAGCTTTCTTT. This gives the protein CASGLVKPMNTEAFF.

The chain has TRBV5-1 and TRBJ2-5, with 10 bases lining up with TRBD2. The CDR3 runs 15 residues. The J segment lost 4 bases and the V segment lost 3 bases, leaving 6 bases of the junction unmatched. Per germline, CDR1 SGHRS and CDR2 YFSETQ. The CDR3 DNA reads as TGCGCCAGCAGCTGGAGCGGGGGGGAGGGAGAGACCCAGTACTTC. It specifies CASSWSGGEGETQYF.

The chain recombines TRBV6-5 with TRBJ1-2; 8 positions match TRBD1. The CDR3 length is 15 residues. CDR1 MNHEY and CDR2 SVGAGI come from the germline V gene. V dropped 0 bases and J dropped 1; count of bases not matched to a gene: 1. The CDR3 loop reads CASSYSGQVNYGYTF. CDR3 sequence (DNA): TGTGCCAGCAGTTACTCGGGACAGGTTAACTATGGCTACACCTTC.